These T cell receptor beta chains were read from a single sample in a study of regulatory dendritic cells for organ transplantation. Clones were sequenced by immunoSEQ multiplex PCR, and TCRdb holds only the in-frame ones, with some missing. The repertoire consists of 15,000 to 20,000 clones, with approximately 79% occurring once and the leading ten covering 2.5% to 4%. Antigens of these TCRs are unknown. Sequencing used memory CD4+ T cells from blood cultured with regulatory dendritic cells. Every receptor here comes from a human donor in good health. Both conserved end residues are part of each CDR3. D genes are given only for firm matches. Rows give clone size only sometimes, using once, few, many, or a class for an expanded clone.

abundance | j_gene | v_gene | d_gene | CDR3aa | CDR3nt
- | TRBJ2-3 | TRBV7-3 | - | CASSLFAEGADTQYF | TGTGCCAGCAGCTTATTCGCGGAGGGGGCAGATACGCAGTATTTT
medium-sized | TRBJ1-1 | TRBV19 | - | CASSHRDGPNTEAFF | TGTGCCAGTAGCCATAGGGACGGCCCAAACACTGAAGCTTTCTTT
- | TRBJ2-3 | TRBV6-6 | TRBD2 | CASSRPSGGITDTQYF | TGTGCCAGCAGCCGACCTAGCGGGGGCATTACAGATACGCAGTATTTT
- | TRBJ2-1 | TRBV7-2 | TRBD1 | CASSLAYPGVLQGSSYNEQFF | TGTGCCAGCAGCTTAGCGTACCCCGGTGTACTACAGGGGAGCTCCTACAATGAGCAGTTCTTC
- | TRBJ1-5 | TRBV2 | - | CASCRLNSNQPQHF | TGTGCCAGCTGCCGCCTAAATAGCAATCAGCCCCAGCATTTT
- | TRBJ2-7 | TRBV5-4 | - | CASSSQYRGAHEQYF | TGTGCCAGCAGCTCCCAGTATCGGGGTGCTCACGAGCAGTACTTC
- | TRBJ1-2 | TRBV14 | - | CASSQEGVITF | TGTGCCAGCAGCCAAGAAGGGGTGATCACCTTC
- | TRBJ2-7 | TRBV18 | TRBD1 | CASSPGGTGGFEQYF | TGTGCCAGCTCACCGGGCGGGACAGGGGGATTCGAGCAGTACTTC
- | TRBJ2-2 | TRBV27 | - | CASSTTGGTTGELFF | TGTGCCAGCAGTACTACGGGCGGCACCACCGGGGAGCTGTTTTTT
- | TRBJ2-2 | TRBV7-7 | - | CASSLNPGAGELFF | TGTGCTAGCAGCTTAAATCCGGGAGCAGGGGAGCTGTTTTTT
few | TRBJ1-1 | TRBV19 | - | CASSQRLRSEAFF | TGTGCCAGTAGCCAAAGGCTCAGATCTGAAGCTTTCTTT
once | TRBJ1-1 | TRBV4-1 | - | CASSQSLVWGNTEAFF | TGCGCCAGCAGCCAATCATTAGTCTGGGGGAACACTGAAGCTTTCTTT
- | TRBJ2-1 | TRBV27 | - | CASLPTGVGSNEQFF | TGTGCCAGCCTCCCCACGGGGGTTGGGAGCAATGAGCAGTTCTTC
- | TRBJ2-2 | TRBV5-1 | TRBD2 | CASSRLAGNTGELFF | TGCGCCAGCAGCCGACTAGCGGGAAACACCGGGGAGCTGTTTTTT
- | TRBJ1-1 | TRBV5-5 | - | CASSLGHRLNTEAFF | TGTGCCAGCAGCTTGGGTCACAGGCTGAACACTGAAGCTTTCTTT
- | TRBJ1-5 | TRBV19 | - | CASSATGTRPQHF | TGTGCCAGTAGTGCTACAGGGACACGGCCCCAGCATTTT
- | TRBJ1-6 | TRBV11-1 | - | CASSFQGSSPLHF | TGTGCCAGCAGCTTCCAGGGAAGTTCACCCCTCCACTTT
- | TRBJ2-5 | TRBV20-1 | - | CSAGGQETQYF | TGCAGTGCTGGGGGGCAAGAGACCCAGTACTTC
- | TRBJ2-5 | TRBV5-1 | TRBD1 | CASIDTGGKETQYF | TGCGCCAGCATCGATACAGGGGGTAAAGAGACCCAGTACTTC